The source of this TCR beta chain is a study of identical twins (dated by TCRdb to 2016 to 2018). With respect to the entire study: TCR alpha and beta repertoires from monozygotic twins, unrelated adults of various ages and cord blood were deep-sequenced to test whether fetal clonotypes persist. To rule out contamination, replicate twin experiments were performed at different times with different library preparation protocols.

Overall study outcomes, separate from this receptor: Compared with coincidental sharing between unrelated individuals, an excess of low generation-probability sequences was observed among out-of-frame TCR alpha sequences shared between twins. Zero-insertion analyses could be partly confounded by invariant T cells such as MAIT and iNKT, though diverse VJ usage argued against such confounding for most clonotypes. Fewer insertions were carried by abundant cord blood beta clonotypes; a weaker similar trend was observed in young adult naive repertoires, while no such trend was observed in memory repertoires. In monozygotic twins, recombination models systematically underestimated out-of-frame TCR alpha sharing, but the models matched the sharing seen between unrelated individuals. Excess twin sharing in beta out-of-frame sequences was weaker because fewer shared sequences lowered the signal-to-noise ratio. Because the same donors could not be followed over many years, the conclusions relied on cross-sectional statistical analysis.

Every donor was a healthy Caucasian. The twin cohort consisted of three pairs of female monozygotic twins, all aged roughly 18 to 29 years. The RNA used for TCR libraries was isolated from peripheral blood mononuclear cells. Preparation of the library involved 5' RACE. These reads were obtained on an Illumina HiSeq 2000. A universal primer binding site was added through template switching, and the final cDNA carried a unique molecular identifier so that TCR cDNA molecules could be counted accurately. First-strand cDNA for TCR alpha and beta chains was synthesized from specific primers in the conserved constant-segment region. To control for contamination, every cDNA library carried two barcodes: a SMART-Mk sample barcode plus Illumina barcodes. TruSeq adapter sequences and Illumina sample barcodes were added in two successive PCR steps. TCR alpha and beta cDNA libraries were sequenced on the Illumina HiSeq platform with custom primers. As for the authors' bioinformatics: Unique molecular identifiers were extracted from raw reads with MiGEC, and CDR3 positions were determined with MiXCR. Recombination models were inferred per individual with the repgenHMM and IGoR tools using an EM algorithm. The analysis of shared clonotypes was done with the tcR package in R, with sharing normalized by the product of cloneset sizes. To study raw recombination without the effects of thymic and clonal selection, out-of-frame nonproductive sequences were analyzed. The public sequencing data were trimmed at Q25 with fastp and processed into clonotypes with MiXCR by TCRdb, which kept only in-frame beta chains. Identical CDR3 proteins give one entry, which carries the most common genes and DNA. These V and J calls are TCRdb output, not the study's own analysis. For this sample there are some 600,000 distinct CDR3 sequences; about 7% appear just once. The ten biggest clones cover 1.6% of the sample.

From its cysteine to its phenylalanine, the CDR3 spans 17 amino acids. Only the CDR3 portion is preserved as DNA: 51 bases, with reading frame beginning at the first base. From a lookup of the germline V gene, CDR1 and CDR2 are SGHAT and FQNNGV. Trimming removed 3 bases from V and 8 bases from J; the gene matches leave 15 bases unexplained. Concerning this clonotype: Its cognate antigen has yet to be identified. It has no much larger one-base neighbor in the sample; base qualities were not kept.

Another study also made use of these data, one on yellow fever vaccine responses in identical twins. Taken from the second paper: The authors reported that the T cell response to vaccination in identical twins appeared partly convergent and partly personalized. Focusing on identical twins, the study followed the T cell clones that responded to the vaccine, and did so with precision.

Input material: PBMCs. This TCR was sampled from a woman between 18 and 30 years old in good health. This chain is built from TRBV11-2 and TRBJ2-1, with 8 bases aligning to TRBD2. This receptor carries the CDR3 CASSFLWMASGRHEQFF. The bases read TGTGCCAGCAGCTTCCTCTGGATGGCTAGCGGGCGTCATGAGCAGTTCTTC.